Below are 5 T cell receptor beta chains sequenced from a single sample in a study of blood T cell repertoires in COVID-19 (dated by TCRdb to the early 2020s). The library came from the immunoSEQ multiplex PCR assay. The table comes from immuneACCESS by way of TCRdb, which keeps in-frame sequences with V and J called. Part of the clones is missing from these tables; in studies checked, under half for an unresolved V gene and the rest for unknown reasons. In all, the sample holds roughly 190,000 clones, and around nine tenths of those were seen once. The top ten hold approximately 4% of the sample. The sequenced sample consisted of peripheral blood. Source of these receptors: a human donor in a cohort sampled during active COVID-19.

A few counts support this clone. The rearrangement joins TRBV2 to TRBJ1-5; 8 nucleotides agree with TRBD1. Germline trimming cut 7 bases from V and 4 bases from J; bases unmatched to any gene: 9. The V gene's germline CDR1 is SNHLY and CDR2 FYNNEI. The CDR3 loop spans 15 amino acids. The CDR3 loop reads CASNLGQGANQPQHF. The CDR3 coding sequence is TGTGCCAGCAATCTTGGGCAGGGGGCTAATCAGCCCCAGCATTTT. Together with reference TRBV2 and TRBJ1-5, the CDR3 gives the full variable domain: EPEVTQTPSHQVTQMGQEVILRCVPISNHLYFYWYRQILGQKVEFLVSFYNNEISEKSEIFDDQFSVERPDGSNFTLKIRSTKLEDSAMYFCASNLGQGANQPQHFGDGTRLSIL.

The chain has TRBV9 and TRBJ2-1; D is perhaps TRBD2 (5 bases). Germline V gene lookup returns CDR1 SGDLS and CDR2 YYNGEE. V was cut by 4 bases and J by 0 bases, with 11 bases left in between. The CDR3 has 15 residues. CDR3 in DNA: TGTGCCAGCAGCCCCCGGGGTAGCTCCTACAATGAGCAGTTCTTC. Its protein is CASSPRGSSYNEQFF.

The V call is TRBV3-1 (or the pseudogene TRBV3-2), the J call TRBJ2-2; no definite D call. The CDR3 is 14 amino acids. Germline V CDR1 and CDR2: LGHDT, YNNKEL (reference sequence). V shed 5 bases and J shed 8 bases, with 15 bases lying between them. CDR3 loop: CASSIGPGLGELFF. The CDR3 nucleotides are TGTGCCAGCAGCATCGGCCCCGGGTTAGGGGAGCTGTTTTTT.

The CDR3 protein is CASSEGREQPQHF. Here the CDR3 DNA reads TGCGCCAGCAGTGAGGGCAGGGAACAGCCCCAGCATTTT. V and J are TRBV10-2 and TRBJ1-5; D is perhaps TRBD1 (5 bases). Trimming removed 2 bases at V and 7 bases at J, with 9 bases between. Germline-derived CDR1 and CDR2 are WSHSY and SAAADI. The CDR3 is 13 amino acids.

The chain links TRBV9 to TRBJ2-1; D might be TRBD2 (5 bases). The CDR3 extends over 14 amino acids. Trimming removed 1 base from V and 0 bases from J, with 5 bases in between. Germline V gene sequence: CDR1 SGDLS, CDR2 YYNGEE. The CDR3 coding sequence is TGTGCCAGCAGCGTAACTAGCTCCTACAATGAGCAGTTCTTC. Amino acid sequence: CASSVTSSYNEQFF.